Listed below are T cell receptor beta chains from one sample, sequenced in a study of shared clonotypes between healthy human individuals. The data were produced by immunoSEQ multiplex PCR, yet TCRdb's version contains in-frame clones alone and is incomplete. The sample has approximately 1.9 million clones, 93% seen once. Sequencing was performed on naive CD8+ T cells from PBMCs. All receptors derive from a man between 18 and 29 years old in good health. Some clones in this sample may be carry-over from other donors' samples. The CDR3 runs from the conserved cysteine through the conserved F or W. A D gene is named only where the DNA matches it firmly. Clone size is not always given. Where it is, it says once, few, many or a class for expanded clones.

>TRBV7-2|TRBJ1-2|-|-
TGTGCCAGCAGCGGCCGGTACCTTTGGGGCTACACCTTC
CASSGRYLWGYTF
>TRBV19|TRBJ2-1|TRBD2|-
TGTGCCAGTAGTATCCACCTGGGGGGGTCGGGCGAGCAGTTCTTC
CASSIHLGGSGEQFF
>TRBV19|TRBJ2-7|TRBD1|-
TGTGCCAGTAGTAAGGTCCGGGACAGACCCTACGAGCAGTACTTC
CASSKVRDRPYEQYF
>TRBV7-3|TRBJ1-1|TRBD1|-
TGTGCCAGCAGCTTGACAGGGCAGGGGAACACTGAAGCTTTCTTT
CASSLTGQGNTEAFF
>TRBV7-9|TRBJ1-2|TRBD1|-
TGTGCCAGCAGCCCCAACGACAGGGGCTATGGCTACACCTTC
CASSPNDRGYGYTF
>TRBV6-1|TRBJ2-1|TRBD2|-
TGTGCCATCAGGAGAGCGGGAGGTGACAATGAGCAGTTCTTC
CAIRRAGGDNEQFF
>TRBV5-1|TRBJ1-1|TRBD1|-
TGCGCCAGCAGTTCCGCGACAGGGATGAACACTGAAGCTTTCTTT
CASSSATGMNTEAFF
>TRBV4-1|TRBJ1-2|-|-
TGCGCCAGCCGAGCGGCTAACTATGGCTACACCTTC
CASRAANYGYTF
>TRBV4-1|TRBJ1-1|-|-
TGCGCCAGCAGCCATGTACAGGTGCTAAACACTGAAGCTTTCTTT
CASSHVQVLNTEAFF
>TRBV10-2|TRBJ2-7|TRBD2|-
TGCGCCAGCTCTGGGGTAGCGGGGCCTATTTATAGCTCCTACGAGCAGTACTTC
CASSGVAGPIYSSYEQYF
>TRBV29-1|TRBJ2-7|-|-
TGCAGCGCCACACTCCGCGGCAGGGGACCGACCTACGAGCAGTACTTC
CSATLRGRGPTYEQYF
>TRBV10-1|TRBJ1-2|-|once
TGCGCCAGCAGTGCCGATCGACGGTCTAACTATGGCTACACCTTC
CASSADRRSNYGYTF
>TRBV27|TRBJ2-7|-|-
TGTGCCAGCAGTTTAAATAATCGGGGCTTCTCCTACGAGCAGTACTTC
CASSLNNRGFSYEQYF
>TRBV7-9|TRBJ2-1|TRBD1|-
TGTGCCAGCAGCGACCGGGACAGACGCCGGGTTGATGAGCAGTTCTTC
CASSDRDRRRVDEQFF
>TRBV19|TRBJ1-1|-|-
TGTGCCAGTTTATCAACCAGAAGAGTAGACACTGAAGCTTTCTTT
CASLSTRRVDTEAFF
>TRBV2|TRBJ2-3|TRBD2|-
TGTGCCAGCAGTGAGGAAGCGGGAGGGAGGGATACGCAGTATTTT
CASSEEAGGRDTQYF
>TRBV10-2|TRBJ2-7|TRBD2|-
TGCGCCAGCAGTCTGACACAGGCTAGCGGGAGTTTTTACGAGCAGTACTTC
CASSLTQASGSFYEQYF
>TRBV27|TRBJ2-5|-|-
TGTGCCAGCAGTACGGAGCCTAGGAGGGACGAGACCCAGTACTTC
CASSTEPRRDETQYF
>TRBV10-3|TRBJ2-3|-|-
TGTGCCATCAGTGAGTCTGGTGGCCAGGATACGCAGTATTTT
CAISESGGQDTQYF
>TRBV7-8|TRBJ2-2|-|-
TGTGCCAGCAGCTTAACACAGGGGAACACCGGGGAGCTGTTTTTT
CASSLTQGNTGELFF
>TRBV28|TRBJ2-2|-|-
TGTGCCAGCACCCTTCCGGGGAGGCGATTCACCGGGGAGCTGTTTTTT
CASTLPGRRFTGELFF
>TRBV9|TRBJ2-2|TRBD2|-
TGTGCCAGCAGCGTAGGCGGCGGGAGGGGGTCCGGGGAGCTGTTTTTT
CASSVGGGRGSGELFF
>TRBV2|TRBJ2-3|-|-
TGTGCCAGCAGTGAAGGGACAGCTAGCACAGATACGCAGTATTTT
CASSEGTASTDTQYF